This T cell receptor beta chain stems from a study of T cells expressing NK-cell markers. Study overall: Seven donors tested HCMV-seropositive and one tested seronegative among the eight sequenced.

Germline loops: CDR1 ENHRY, CDR2 SYGVKD. This CDR3 contains 16 residues. Reprocessing the 5' RACE reads, TCRdb reports a single entry for every CDR3 protein and omits DNA. Its clone listing holds some 340,000 distinct CDR3 sequences. The sequence was collected from a man aged 18 to 70 in good health. Source material: blood T cells: a sorted CD56 or NKG2C T cell subset, CD4+ or CD8+ T cells, or bulk PBMC T cells (not recorded which). This chain links TRBV10-3 with TRBJ2-3; with no DNA, the TCRdb D assignment of TRBD2 cannot be verified. The CDR3 loop is CAISEGLAGSTDTQYF.